This is a list of T cell receptor beta chains from one sample in a study of blood T cell repertoires in COVID-19. Generated by immunoSEQ multiplex PCR, the TCRdb table keeps only in-frame clones and is missing some. The sample yields about 120,000 clones, 85% to 90% seen once. The sequencing sample was made of peripheral blood. The source is a woman between 65 and 79 years old with acute or convalescent COVID-19. The CDR3 runs from the conserved cysteine through the conserved F or W. D genes are given only for firm matches. Expanded clones are given a class, and other clones once, few, many or no size at all.

CDR3 length,V gene,D gene,J gene,clone size,CDR3 DNA,CDR3 protein
15,TRBV6-5,TRBD1,TRBJ1-4,NA,TGTGCCAGCAGCCGAGGACAGGGGGCGGGTGAAAAACTGTTTTTT,CASSRGQGAGEKLFF
14,TRBV3-1/TRBV3-2,NA,TRBJ2-7,NA,TGTGCCAGCAGCCCCTATGGCAGGGGCTACGAGCAGTACTTC,CASSPYGRGYEQYF
16,TRBV3-1/TRBV3-2,NA,TRBJ1-2,few,TGTGCCAGCAGCCAAGCCCAGACAGAACTAGCCTATGGCTACACCTTC,CASSQAQTELAYGYTF
15,TRBV7-2,TRBD1,TRBJ2-7,NA,TGTGCCAGCAGCAGATCCGGGACAGGGATATACGAGCAGTACTTC,CASSRSGTGIYEQYF
13,TRBV9,NA,TRBJ2-7,NA,TGTGCCAGCAGCGTAGATTCGGGAAGCGAGCAGTACTTC,CASSVDSGSEQYF
13,TRBV11-3,TRBD1,TRBJ1-1,NA,TGTGCCAGCAGCTCCCAGGGGGACACTGAAGCTTTCTTT,CASSSQGDTEAFF
15,TRBV19,TRBD1,TRBJ1-6,NA,TGTGCCAGTAATACGGGACAGGGCTTTAATTCACCCCTCCACTTT,CASNTGQGFNSPLHF
14,TRBV3-1/TRBV3-2,NA,TRBJ1-1,NA,TGTGCCAGCAGCCTGGGAGGCACGAACACTGAAGCTTTCTTT,CASSLGGTNTEAFF
16,TRBV11-2,TRBD1,TRBJ2-5,NA,TGTGCCAGCAGCTTAGAGGGGACAGGGGGCTGGGAGACCCAGTACTTC,CASSLEGTGGWETQYF
14,TRBV7-9,TRBD1,TRBJ1-3,many,TGTGCCAGCAGCTTCCCGGGACAGGGTTACACCATATATTTT,CASSFPGQGYTIYF
14,TRBV5-1,NA,TRBJ1-2,NA,TGCGCCAGCAGCTTGGGGACTATATTATATGGCTACACCTTC,CASSLGTILYGYTF
15,TRBV15,TRBD1,TRBJ1-2,few,TGTGCCACCAGACCCCTGGCAGGGGGCAAATATGGCTACACCTTC,CATRPLAGGKYGYTF
14,TRBV14,NA,TRBJ1-4,many,TGTGCCAGCAGCCCTCGGTGGGGAGGTGAAAAACTGTTTTTT,CASSPRWGGEKLFF
16,TRBV30,NA,TRBJ2-2,NA,TGTGCCTGGAGTGTACGGGGATTCTCAGGCACCGGGGAGCTGTTTTTT,CAWSVRGFSGTGELFF
16,TRBV7-6,NA,TRBJ1-4,NA,TGTGCCAGCAGCTTAACTACAGGGTACACTAATGAAAAACTGTTTTTT,CASSLTTGYTNEKLFF
15,TRBV6-6,NA,TRBJ1-5,NA,TGTGCCAGCAGTTACGAAGTGGGGGGGGATCAGCCCCAGCATTTT,CASSYEVGGDQPQHF
15,TRBV19,TRBD1,TRBJ2-1,NA,TGTGCCAGTAGTATCTGGGACAGGGGGGGCAATGAGCAGTTCTTC,CASSIWDRGGNEQFF
17,TRBV7-9,TRBD1,TRBJ1-5,NA,TGTGCCAGCATCACATTATCCCTCTACAGGGGAGATCAGCCCCAGCATTTT,CASITLSLYRGDQPQHF
12,TRBV6-5,NA,TRBJ1-1,NA,TGTGCCAGCAAGCGAATGAACACTGAAGCTTTCTTT,CASKRMNTEAFF
15,TRBV3-1/TRBV3-2,NA,TRBJ1-1,NA,TGTGCCAGCAGCCAAGACTCCACAGGTTTTGGAGAAGCTTTCTTT,CASSQDSTGFGEAFF
15,TRBV2,TRBD1,TRBJ1-5,NA,TGTGCCAGCAGTGAAGGGACAGGGAATGCTCAGCCCCAGCATTTT,CASSEGTGNAQPQHF
14,TRBV6-5,NA,TRBJ2-1,NA,TGTGCCAGCATCCGGGACACCCTCGCCAATGAGCAGTTCTTC,CASIRDTLANEQFF